One sample yielded the 21 T cell receptor beta chains listed below, sequenced in a study of cytomegalovirus exposure and HLA in healthy donors. A multiplex PCR was run with 60 Vbeta primers and 13 Jbeta primers. Clones were read by immunoSEQ multiplex PCR, and TCRdb kept only the in-frame ones, dropping some. The sample has around 160,000 clones, over 60% seen once. The sample consisted of PBMCs. Every receptor here comes from a man aged 40-50 years in good health and CMV-seropositive.

The chain has TRBV7-3 and TRBJ2-1, with 9 nucleotides matching TRBD2. The V gene end was trimmed by 5 bases and the J gene end by 2 bases; junction bases not matched to a gene: 7. The CDR3 covers 16 residues. Per germline, CDR1 SGHTA and CDR2 FQGTGA. The CDR3: CASSRGASGAYNEQFF. For the CDR3, the DNA is TGTGCCAGCAGCAGGGGGGCTAGCGGGGCCTACAATGAGCAGTTCTTC.

V gene TRBV30 combines with J gene TRBJ1-2; TRBD1 agrees at 8 bases. The CDR3 spans 13 residues. The V segment lost 2 bases and the J segment 4 bases; nucleotides outside the gene matches: 3. The V gene's germline CDR1 is GTSNPN and CDR2 SVGIG (reference sequence). The CDR3 loop is CAWSRDRSYGYTF. The CDR3 DNA sequence: TGTGCCTGGAGTCGGGACAGGAGCTATGGCTACACCTTC.

The V call is TRBV7-8, the J call TRBJ1-2; 8 bases agree with TRBD1. The CDR3 runs to 16 residues. The junction had 8 bases not matched to a gene; V was cut back by 4 bases and J by 1 base. Germline V gene lookup returns CDR1 SGHVS and CDR2 FQNEAQ. In nucleotides, the CDR3 is TGTGCCAGCAGCTACAGGGGGGACACCATTAACTATGGCTACACCTTC. It encodes CASSYRGDTINYGYTF.

J is TRBJ2-3 and V is TRBV7-9; 8 bases agree with TRBD2. Unmatched junction bases numbered 3, after V lost 5 bases and J lost 2 bases. Germline CDR1 reads SEHNR; CDR2 reads FQNEAQ (reference sequence). The CDR3 is made up of 14 amino acids. The CDR3 reads CASSRAGDTDTQYF. DNA of the CDR3: TGTGCCAGCAGCCGAGCGGGGGACACAGATACGCAGTATTTT.

The chain links TRBV10-1 to TRBJ2-1; unclear D gene. V lost 0 bases and J lost 0, with 6 bases in between. The CDR3 consists of 15 residues. Germline values: CDR1 WNHNN, CDR2 SYGVQD (reference sequence). The CDR3 protein is CASSESGGSYNEQFF. CDR3 nucleotide sequence: TGCGCCAGCAGTGAGTCAGGCGGCTCCTACAATGAGCAGTTCTTC.

The genes are TRBV18 and TRBJ2-1, with 7 bases matching TRBD2. CDR1 KGHSH and CDR2 LQKENI come from the germline V gene. CDR3 length equals 17 residues. With V trimmed by 3 bases and J by 5 bases, 13 bases remained unmatched. The CDR3 spells CASSPQVAREINNEQFF. The DNA for the CDR3 is TGTGCCAGCTCACCCCAGGTCGCGCGGGAGATAAACAATGAGCAGTTCTTC. The complete variable domain, with remaining parts taken from reference TRBV18 and TRBJ2-1, reads NAGVMQNPRHLVRRRGQEARLRCSPMKGHSHVYWYRQLPEEGLKFMVYLQKENIIDESGMPKERFSAEFPKEGPSILRIQQVVRGDSAAYFCASSPQVAREINNEQFFGPGTRLTVL.

The rearrangement links TRBV2 to TRBJ1-4; D gene ambiguous. This CDR3 is 13 amino acids long. The V end lost 6 bases, the J end lost 8 bases, and 13 bases lay between the germline ends. Germline V CDR1 and CDR2: SNHLY, FYNNEI. The CDR3 is CASRPEGGEKLFF. In DNA form, the CDR3 reads TGTGCCAGCAGGCCGGAGGGAGGAGAAAAACTGTTTTTT. The full variable domain, with the rest looked up from reference TRBV2 and TRBJ1-4, is EPEVTQTPSHQVTQMGQEVILRCVPISNHLYFYWYRQILGQKVEFLVSFYNNEISEKSEIFDDQFSVERPDGSNFTLKIRSTKLEDSAMYFCASRPEGGEKLFFGSGTQLSVL.

This chain uses TRBV7-2 with TRBJ2-3; a weak D match, TRBD1 (6 bases). Germline V gives CDR1 SGHTA, CDR2 FQGNSA. The length of the CDR3 is 15 residues. Between the trimmed V and J ends, which lost 6 bases and 4 bases, there was a span of 17 bases. CDR3 DNA: TGTGCCAGCAGTCCAGCCCTACAGGGTGCAGATACGCAGTATTTT. This encodes CASSPALQGADTQYF.

V and J are TRBV7-2 and TRBJ2-3, with 7 bases identical to TRBD2. CDR1 is SGHTA, CDR2 FQGNSA, per germline. The ends lost 4 bases at V and 2 bases at J; junction bases unmatched: 6. This CDR3 has 15 residues. CDR3 bases: TGTGCCAGCAGCTCCGTGGGACTATTCACAGATACGCAGTATTTT. Translating it yields CASSSVGLFTDTQYF.

The V call is TRBV28, the J call TRBJ1-2, with D tentatively TRBD1 (5 bases). V was pared by 8 bases and J by 3 bases, with 13 bases between. CDR3 length equals 13 residues. Looked up from germline, CDR1 is MDHEN and CDR2 is SYDVKM. CDR3 residues: CASGKGSYYGYTF. CDR3 in DNA: TGTGCCAGCGGCAAGGGGTCCTACTATGGCTACACCTTC.

The chain combines TRBV5-4 with TRBJ1-5; tentative D call: TRBD1 (6 bases). The germline V gene has CDR1 SGHNT and CDR2 YYREEE (reference sequence). V lost 4 bases to trimming and J lost 6 bases, with 8 bases between them. The length of the CDR3 is 12 residues. The CDR3 spells CASSQQGQPQHF. In DNA form, the CDR3 reads TGTGCCAGCAGCCAACAGGGTCAGCCCCAGCATTTT.

The chain recombines TRBV9 with TRBJ1-4; D is uncertain. Germline V gene sequence: CDR1 SGDLS, CDR2 YYNGEE. The CDR3 length is 16 residues. V was trimmed by 0 bases and J by 6 bases, leaving 15 bases between them. CDR3 nucleotides: TGTGCCAGCAGCGTAGCTGCGGGCCGGACGGATGAAAAACTGTTTTTT. Amino acids: CASSVAAGRTDEKLFF.

The rearrangement links TRBV6-1 to TRBJ1-2; TRBD1 is a possible D gene (5 bases). The CDR3 spans 15 residues. Germline V gene lookup returns CDR1 MNHNS and CDR2 SASEGT. Trimming took off 0 bases at V and 6 bases at J, with 14 bases between the two ends. CDR3 loop: CASSEAQAAGDGYTF. CDR3 in DNA: TGTGCCAGCAGTGAAGCGCAGGCTGCGGGGGATGGCTACACCTTC.

The chain is built from TRBV4-1 and TRBJ1-1; 8 bases agree with TRBD1. CDR3 size: 15 residues. Losses at the gene ends were 4 bases for V and 1 base for J; bases not matched to a gene: 5. Germline-derived CDR1 and CDR2 are MGHRA and YSYEKL. The CDR3 region has the DNA TGCGCCAGCAGCCCGACAGGGGCGGGGAACACTGAAGCTTTCTTT. Translation: CASSPTGAGNTEAFF.

V gene TRBV7-3 combines with J gene TRBJ2-3; D may be TRBD2 (6 bases). Per the germline V gene, CDR1 is SGHTA and CDR2 is FQGTGA. The V and J ends lost 2 bases and 4 bases respectively, with 16 bases between them. The CDR3 covers 16 residues. CDR3 nucleotides: TGTGCCAGCAGCTTAGGACTACACAGTGGGTCAGATACGCAGTATTTT. Encoded protein: CASSLGLHSGSDTQYF.

V gene TRBV5-1 combines with J gene TRBJ2-1; 11 bases are shared with TRBD1. The germline CDR1 and CDR2 sequences are SGHRS and YFSETQ. The CDR3 spans 15 residues. V shed 2 bases, J shed 7 bases, and the junction held 5 bases outside the gene matches. This chain's CDR3 is CASSLGQGAPNEQFF. For the CDR3, the DNA is TGCGCCAGCAGCTTAGGACAGGGGGCGCCGAATGAGCAGTTCTTC.

This chain links TRBV5-6 with TRBJ2-5; 9 bases are a match to TRBD1. CDR1 is SGHDT and CDR2 is YYEEEE in the germline V gene. The CDR3 runs to 16 residues. The J segment lost 2 bases and the V segment lost 1 base, leaving 6 bases of the junction unmatched. The CDR3 DNA is TGTGCCAGCAGCTTGATGGCGGGACAGGGTCAAGAGACCCAGTACTTC. This gives the protein CASSLMAGQGQETQYF.

This clone was recorded only once. The J gene is TRBJ2-7, the V gene TRBV6-5; 9 bases line up with TRBD1. Germline trimming cut 6 bases from V and 2 bases from J; bases unmatched to any gene: 5. The CDR3 has 14 amino acids. CDR1 is MNHEY and CDR2 is SVGAGI in the germline V gene. In DNA form, the CDR3 reads TGTGCCAGCAGAGGGACAGGGTCAACCTACGAGCAGTACTTC. Translating gives CASRGTGSTYEQYF.

This clone was counted a few times. The chain carries TRBV29-1 and TRBJ2-7; 11 positions match TRBD1. The trim removed 0 bases at V and 3 bases at J, leaving 1 base unmatched. The germline V gene has CDR1 SQVTM and CDR2 ANQGSEA. CDR3 size: 14 residues. CDR3 loop: CSVEDGTGGYEQYF. The CDR3 nucleotides are TGCAGCGTTGAAGACGGGACAGGGGGCTACGAGCAGTACTTC.

The gene calls are TRBV15 and TRBJ2-1; 8 positions agree with TRBD2. The CDR3 is made up of 15 amino acids. CDR1 and CDR2 from the germline V gene are LNHNV and YYDKDF (reference sequence). V was pared by 0 bases and J by 6 bases, with 4 bases of the junction left unmatched. The CDR3 loop reads CATSRERGTSNEQFF. The CDR3 DNA sequence: TGTGCCACCAGCAGAGAACGGGGGACTAGCAATGAGCAGTTCTTC. The full variable domain, its missing parts supplied by reference TRBV15 and TRBJ2-1, is DAMVIQNPRYQVTQFGKPVTLSCSQTLNHNVMYWYQQKSSQAPKLLFHYYDKDFNNEADTPDNFQSRRPNTSFCFLDIRSPGLGDTAMYLCATSRERGTSNEQFFGPGTRLTVL.

This sequence joins TRBV5-5 and TRBJ1-1; 8 bases match TRBD1. This CDR3 region has 15 residues. V lost 0 bases to trimming and J lost 0 bases; unmatched junction nucleotides: 1. Germline V gene lookup returns CDR1 SGHKS and CDR2 YYEKEE (reference sequence). CDR3 DNA sequence: TGTGCCAGCAGCTTGGCAGGGGGCTTGAACACTGAAGCTTTCTTT. This gives the protein CASSLAGGLNTEAFF. Based on the CDR3 plus reference TRBV5-5 and TRBJ1-1, the full variable domain is DAGVTQSPTHLIKTRGQQVTLRCSPISGHKSVSWYQQVLGQGPQFIFQYYEKEERGRGNFPDRFSARQFPNYSSELNVNALLLGDSALYLCASSLAGGLNTEAFFGQGTRLTVV.